The rows below give T cell receptor beta chains drawn from one sample of a study of human T cells and chemical hapten exposure. TCRdb analysed the RACE reads with MiXCR anew, one entry per CDR3 protein. This table has roughly 380,000 distinct CDR3 sequences, about 6% appearing once. The specimen was whole blood, collected in connection with sensitization to the hapten diphenylcyclopropenone (DPC). These receptors were collected from a woman between 18 and 30 years old with alopecia areata. Some clones in this sample may be carry-over from other donors' samples. The CDR3 runs from the conserved cysteine through the conserved F or W. A D gene is named only where the DNA matches it firmly. Expanded clones are given a class, and other clones once, few, many or no size at all.

>TRBJ2-7|14|TRBV6-2/TRBV6-3|-|many
TGTGCCAGCAGTTACAACCCGGTCTCCTACGAGCAGTACTTC
CASSYNPVSYEQYF
>TRBJ1-1|15|TRBV2|-|many
TGTGCCAGCAGTGAGGAAGGGCCCGCCGGCCCTAAAGCTTTCTTT
CASSEEGPAGPKAFF
>TRBJ1-6|16|TRBV20-1|-|many
TGCAGTGCTAAAATAGGTAGCCGCTCCTATAATTCACCCCTCCACTTT
CSAKIGSRSYNSPLHF
>TRBJ2-3|15|TRBV5-6|-|-
TGTGCCAGCAGCCAAACACTTCAGGGGACAGATACGCAGTATTTT
CASSQTLQGTDTQYF
>TRBJ1-4|14|TRBV9|TRBD1|many
TGTGCCAGCAGCGGGACAGGACGAGGGGAAAAACTGTTTTTT
CASSGTGRGEKLFF
>TRBJ1-1|16|TRBV21-1|-|-
TGTGCCAGCAGCAAGGCAGGGGTATTTTGGAACACTGAAGCTTTCTTT
CASSKAGVFWNTEAFF
>TRBJ2-1|15|TRBV24-1|-|-
TGTGCCACCAGTGATTTTTTAACTGGAGGCAATGAGCAGTTCTTC
CATSDFLTGGNEQFF
>TRBJ2-3|17|TRBV7-9|TRBD2|-
TGTGCCAGCAGCCCCTGGACTAGCGGGCTTGACACAGATACGCAGTATTTT
CASSPWTSGLDTDTQYF
>TRBJ1-1|13|TRBV7-9|-|few
TGTGCCAGCAGCTTAGAGAGGGGGTCTGAAGCTTTCTTT
CASSLERGSEAFF
>TRBJ2-3|12|TRBV6-6|-|few
TGTGCCAGCAGTTGGGTTTTAGATACGCAGTATTTT
CASSWVLDTQYF
>TRBJ1-5|15|TRBV12-5|-|few
TGTGCTAGTGGTTTAAGGGACGGAGACAATCAGCCCCAGCATTTT
CASGLRDGDNQPQHF
>TRBJ2-7|14|TRBV7-2|-|-
TGTGCCAGCATCGTAGGAAGAGGCTCCTACGAGCAGTACTTC
CASIVGRGSYEQYF
>TRBJ1-5|16|TRBV12-3/TRBV12-4|TRBD1|many
TGTGCCAGCGGGAGGGGAGGGGGCCTTAGCAATCAGCCCCAGCATTTT
CASGRGGGLSNQPQHF
>TRBJ2-7|14|TRBV4-2|TRBD1|few
TGTGCCAGCAGCCAAGAGACAGGGCCTTACGAGCAGTACTTC
CASSQETGPYEQYF
>TRBJ1-2|13|TRBV12-3/TRBV12-4|-|many
TGTGCCAGCAGGCCGACAGGCCTCTATGGCTACACCTTC
CASRPTGLYGYTF
>TRBJ1-4|17|TRBV11-2|TRBD1|many
TGTGCCAGCAGCCCACACGGAGGGGGCAAAGCTAATGAAAAACTGTTTTTT
CASSPHGGGKANEKLFF
>TRBJ1-1|13|TRBV10-3|TRBD1|many
TGTGCCATCAGTGGCCGGGACAGGACGGGAGCTTTCTTT
CAISGRDRTGAFF
>TRBJ2-3|12|TRBV20-1|-|-
TGCAGTGCTAGAACAGGGACAGATACGCAGTATTTT
CSARTGTDTQYF
>TRBJ1-4|18|TRBV12-3/TRBV12-4|-|few
TGTGCCAGCAGTTCCACTTTCGCCAGGGCGTCGGCAGACGAAAAACTGTTTTTT
CASSSTFARASADEKLFF
>TRBJ2-2|13|TRBV6-4|-|few
TGTGCCAGCAGTGACAGGGTTTCCGGGGAGCTGTTTTTT
CASSDRVSGELFF
>TRBJ1-1|14|TRBV14|TRBD1|few
TGTGCCAGCAGCGGATGGACAGGGAGAGCTGAAGCTTTCTTT
CASSGWTGRAEAFF
>TRBJ1-6|14|TRBV6-5|TRBD1|-
TGTGCCAGCAGATGGACAGGGAGTAATTCACCCCTCCACTTT
CASRWTGSNSPLHF
>TRBJ2-3|15|TRBV27|-|many
TGTGCCAGCAGTGTGACTAGGGCCTACACAGATACGCAGTATTTT
CASSVTRAYTDTQYF
>TRBJ1-4|14|TRBV12-3/TRBV12-4|TRBD1|few
TGTGCCAGCAGAGTCGGACAGGGACAGGAAAAACTGTTTTTT
CASRVGQGQEKLFF
>TRBJ2-1|13|TRBV12-3/TRBV12-4|TRBD1|few
TGTGCCAGCAGTTTCGACAGGGACAATGAGCAGTTCTTC
CASSFDRDNEQFF
>TRBJ2-1|14|TRBV20-1|TRBD2|-
TGCAGTGCTCGTCCGGGACTAGCGGGCCATGAGCAGTTCTTC
CSARPGLAGHEQFF
>TRBJ2-2|15|TRBV3-1|-|many
TGTGCCAGCAGCCAGGGGCCGGGAAACACCGGGGAGCTGTTTTTT
CASSQGPGNTGELFF
>TRBJ2-3|16|TRBV4-3|TRBD2|few
TGCGCCAGCAGCGAAGGGACTAGCAAAGGCACAGATACGCAGTATTTT
CASSEGTSKGTDTQYF
>TRBJ1-3|16|TRBV12-3/TRBV12-4|TRBD1|many
TGTGCCAGCAGTCTTACGACAGGGATTTCTGGAAACACCATATATTTT
CASSLTTGISGNTIYF
>TRBJ1-5|14|TRBV5-1|-|few
TGCGCCAGCAGCTTACAGGGAGCAAATCAGCCCCAGCATTTT
CASSLQGANQPQHF
>TRBJ2-2|17|TRBV6-2/TRBV6-3|TRBD2|-
TGTGCCAGCAGTTGGGGGGGTCCAACATTGGACACCGGGGAGCTGTTTTTT
CASSWGGPTLDTGELFF
>TRBJ1-1|17|TRBV7-3|TRBD1|-
TGTGCCAGCAGCTTGACAGGGATTTGGGGCCTGAACACTGAAGCTTTCTTT
CASSLTGIWGLNTEAFF
>TRBJ1-5|15|TRBV12-3/TRBV12-4|TRBD1|many
TGTGCCAGCAGTTTAGACAGGGGGCACAATCAGCCCCAGCATTTT
CASSLDRGHNQPQHF
>TRBJ2-3|13|TRBV4-1|-|many
TGCGCCAGCAGCCAAGATTTACGGGATCCGGTGTATTTT
CASSQDLRDPVYF
>TRBJ2-5|17|TRBV4-3|TRBD1|-
TGCGCCAGCAGCCTCAGCCCTCAGGGGGCGGGATTAGAGACCCAGTACTTC
CASSLSPQGAGLETQYF
>TRBJ2-1|14|TRBV2|-|few
TGTGCCAGCAGTCGCCTCAGACTCGGCCATGAGCAGTTCTTC
CASSRLRLGHEQFF
>TRBJ2-2|14|TRBV4-2|-|many
TGTGCCAGCAGCCAAGGGGGAGGAGCCGGGGAGCTGTTTTTT
CASSQGGGAGELFF
>TRBJ2-3|14|TRBV20-1|-|few
TGCAGTGCTTACCGGGGGGCATTCACAGATACGCAGTATTTT
CSAYRGAFTDTQYF
>TRBJ1-2|15|TRBV18|TRBD1|-
TGTGCCAGCTCACCCCGGACAGGGGGCGAAAGTGGCTACACCTTC
CASSPRTGGESGYTF
>TRBJ2-4|12|TRBV12-3/TRBV12-4|-|-
TGTGCCAGCAGCCTGGGGGAGGCCATTCAGTACTTC
CASSLGEAIQYF
>TRBJ2-7|14|TRBV7-8|TRBD2|-
TGTGCCAGCAGCCTGACTAGCGGGGGGGGCGAGCAGTACTTC
CASSLTSGGGEQYF
>TRBJ2-4|15|TRBV12-3/TRBV12-4|-|once
TGTGCCAGCAGTTTGGGTCCAGATGCCAAAAACATTCAGTACTTC
CASSLGPDAKNIQYF
>TRBJ2-7|15|TRBV5-6|TRBD2|few
TGTGCCAGCAGCTCTAGCGGGGGACCGTTCTACGAGCAGTACTTC
CASSSSGGPFYEQYF